The T cell receptor (beta chain) described here comes from a study of blood T cell repertoires in COVID-19. Study-level background: Samples taken during acute and convalescent COVID-19 were collected in the United States, Italy and Spain.

CDR3 length: 14 residues. Germline assignment: CDR1 LGHNA and CDR2 YNFKEQ. Trimming left V 0 bases short and J 2 bases short, with 6 bases between. As processed by the authors: The authors estimated nucleated cell counts from reference gene primer amplification. This table comes from immunoSEQ multiplex PCR, and its TCRdb copy is limited to in-frame clones, with some not included. The V and J calls and clone size were taken over from that table, and D and trimming were inferred from the DNA. The repertoire holds a few hundred thousand clones, with under 90% as singletons. The chain links TRBV4-2 to TRBJ2-3; D is unclear. This TCR was recovered from a man younger than 40 with active or convalescent COVID-19. Sequencing used peripheral blood. CDR3 sequence: CASSQDGDTDTQYF. CDR3 nucleotides: TGTGCCAGCAGCCAAGACGGTGACACAGATACGCAGTATTTT.